This TCR beta chain was captured by sequencing in a study of PD-1 blockade in classical Hodgkin lymphoma. The germline V gene encodes CDR1 MNHEY and CDR2 SMNVEV (reference sequence). V was shortened by 1 base and J by 2 bases, with 8 bases between the two germline ends. The CDR3 has 14 amino acids. This clone was counted once. TCRdb keeps only in-frame clones here, not all; method: immunoSEQ multiplex PCR. The sample contains some 84,000 clones, approximately 91% of which appear only once. All the patients suffered relapse after autologous stem cell transplantation, and brentuximab vedotin exposure differed.

This clonotype was sampled from a human donor with classical Hodgkin lymphoma. This chain uses TRBV27 with TRBJ1-1, with D unclear. The sequencing here drew on peripheral blood mononuclear cells (PBMCs), taken before the second cycle of nivolumab. CDR3 nucleotide sequence: TGTGCCAGCAGTTTATATACGGGAAACACTGAAGCTTTCTTT. Encoded protein: CASSLYTGNTEAFF.